Listed below are T cell receptor beta chains from one sample, sequenced in a study of T cell responses to AZD1222 COVID-19 vaccine. Sequencing used immunoSEQ multiplex PCR; TCRdb keeps in-frame clones, though not all of them. This sample has around 99,000 clones, with over 75% found just once. The material was peripheral blood, obtained on day 0 of MenACWY control vaccination. These receptors all come from an adult in good health. Each CDR3 is given with its conserved first and last residue. Fields, in order: CDR3 protein, CDR3 DNA, D gene, J gene, clone size, V gene. The D gene is left open where the match is weak. Clone size is not always given. Where it is, it says once, few, many or a class for expanded clones.

CDR3aa: CASSDRKAEPSTDTQYF
CDR3nt: TGTGCCAGCAGTGACCGAAAAGCGGAACCTAGCACAGATACGCAGTATTTT
d_gene: .
j_gene: TRBJ2-3
abundance: .
v_gene: TRBV6-1

CDR3aa: CASSEEQGGGNTIYF
CDR3nt: TGTGCCAGCAGCGAAGAGCAGGGTGGAGGAAACACCATATATTTT
d_gene: .
j_gene: TRBJ1-3
abundance: .
v_gene: TRBV6-1

CDR3aa: CSASGQRPKDWEYF
CDR3nt: TGCAGTGCTAGTGGCCAGCGGCCGAAAGACTGGGAGTACTTC
d_gene: .
j_gene: TRBJ2-7
abundance: .
v_gene: TRBV20-1

CDR3aa: CASSLDRGGKLFF
CDR3nt: TGCGCCAGCAGCTTGGACAGGGGGGGAAAACTGTTTTTT
d_gene: TRBD1
j_gene: TRBJ1-4
abundance: .
v_gene: TRBV5-1

CDR3aa: CASSLRDGTDTQYF
CDR3nt: TGTGCCAGCAGCTTACGTGACGGGACAGATACGCAGTATTTT
d_gene: .
j_gene: TRBJ2-3
abundance: few
v_gene: TRBV7-2

CDR3aa: CASSQLTTEGYTF
CDR3nt: TGTGCCAGCAGCCAACTAACTACGGAGGGCTACACCTTC
d_gene: .
j_gene: TRBJ1-2
abundance: .
v_gene: TRBV3-1/TRBV3-2

CDR3aa: CASKRGSGGFGTNEKLFF
CDR3nt: TGTGCCAGCAAGAGGGGAAGTGGGGGGTTTGGAACTAATGAAAAACTGTTTTTT
d_gene: .
j_gene: TRBJ1-4
abundance: once
v_gene: TRBV27

CDR3aa: CATSRDLTGPQFF
CDR3nt: TGTGCCACCAGCAGAGATTTGACAGGCCCGCAGTTCTTC
d_gene: .
j_gene: TRBJ2-1
abundance: once
v_gene: TRBV15

CDR3aa: CASSLQGGNTIYF
CDR3nt: TGCGCCAGCAGCTTGCAGGGGGGAAACACCATATATTTT
d_gene: .
j_gene: TRBJ1-3
abundance: .
v_gene: TRBV5-1

CDR3aa: CASALRAGDQETQYF
CDR3nt: TGTGCTAGTGCTCTTCGGGCGGGGGACCAAGAGACCCAGTACTTC
d_gene: TRBD2
j_gene: TRBJ2-5
abundance: .
v_gene: TRBV12-5

CDR3aa: CASSRVGLAGSTDTQYF
CDR3nt: TGTGCCAGCAGCCGGGTGGGGCTAGCGGGGAGCACAGATACGCAGTATTTT
d_gene: TRBD2
j_gene: TRBJ2-3
abundance: few
v_gene: TRBV5-6

CDR3aa: CASSGLAGWGDTQYF
CDR3nt: TGTGCCAGCAGCGGACTAGCGGGATGGGGAGATACGCAGTATTTT
d_gene: TRBD2
j_gene: TRBJ2-3
abundance: .
v_gene: TRBV9

CDR3aa: CASLKGVSQHF
CDR3nt: TGTGCCAGCCTCAAAGGGGTTTCCCAGCATTTT
d_gene: .
j_gene: TRBJ1-5
abundance: .
v_gene: TRBV28

CDR3aa: CASASSTYDEQYF
CDR3nt: TGTGCCAGCGCCTCTAGCACCTACGACGAGCAGTACTTC
d_gene: .
j_gene: TRBJ2-7
abundance: .
v_gene: TRBV7-9

CDR3aa: CASSLVVDGETQYF
CDR3nt: TGTGCCAGCAGCTTAGTTGTAGACGGAGAGACCCAGTACTTC
d_gene: .
j_gene: TRBJ2-5
abundance: .
v_gene: TRBV7-9

CDR3aa: CASSLAPGTGEDRYGYTF
CDR3nt: TGTGCCAGCAGCCTAGCCCCGGGGACAGGGGAGGATCGGTATGGCTACACCTTC
d_gene: TRBD1
j_gene: TRBJ1-2
abundance: .
v_gene: TRBV7-2

CDR3aa: CASTGTGGGGYTF
CDR3nt: TGTGCCAGCACTGGGACAGGGGGCGGTGGCTACACCTTC
d_gene: TRBD1
j_gene: TRBJ1-2
abundance: .
v_gene: TRBV28

CDR3aa: CASSRTSGSDIYEQYF
CDR3nt: TGTGCCAGCAGCCGGACTAGCGGGAGCGACATCTACGAGCAGTACTTC
d_gene: TRBD2
j_gene: TRBJ2-7
abundance: .
v_gene: TRBV5-4

CDR3aa: CASSEREHYGYTF
CDR3nt: TGTGCCAGCAGCGAGAGGGAACATTATGGCTACACCTTC
d_gene: .
j_gene: TRBJ1-2
abundance: .
v_gene: TRBV7-8

CDR3aa: CASSPSLTSGSPTEQFF
CDR3nt: TGTGCCAGCAGCCCATCTCTGACTAGCGGGAGCCCCACTGAGCAGTTCTTC
d_gene: TRBD2
j_gene: TRBJ2-1
abundance: .
v_gene: TRBV11-3

CDR3aa: CASSVDGSYGYTF
CDR3nt: TGTGCCAGCAGCGTAGATGGCAGTTATGGCTACACCTTC
d_gene: .
j_gene: TRBJ1-2
abundance: .
v_gene: TRBV9

CDR3aa: CASSIGPGQGGYGYTF
CDR3nt: TGTGCCAGTAGTATTGGCCCGGGACAGGGTGGCTATGGCTACACCTTC
d_gene: TRBD1
j_gene: TRBJ1-2
abundance: .
v_gene: TRBV19

CDR3aa: CASSLGAGSYEQYF
CDR3nt: TGTGCCAGCAGCTTAGGGGCAGGGTCCTACGAGCAGTACTTC
d_gene: .
j_gene: TRBJ2-7
abundance: .
v_gene: TRBV7-2

CDR3aa: CASSLEVVRAGSPLHF
CDR3nt: TGTGCCAGCAGTCTAGAGGTGGTCAGGGCCGGATCACCCCTCCACTTT
d_gene: .
j_gene: TRBJ1-6
abundance: .
v_gene: TRBV11-2

CDR3aa: CASSQDPGQTLGNTIYF
CDR3nt: TGCGCCAGCAGCCAAGACCCGGGACAGACACTTGGAAACACCATATATTTT
d_gene: TRBD1
j_gene: TRBJ1-3
abundance: .
v_gene: TRBV4-3

CDR3aa: CASSSGRTAYEQYF
CDR3nt: TGTGCCAGCAGCTCGGGACGGACCGCCTACGAGCAGTACTTC
d_gene: .
j_gene: TRBJ2-7
abundance: .
v_gene: TRBV3-1/TRBV3-2

CDR3aa: CASSLPGLKTDTEAFF
CDR3nt: TGTGCCAGCAGCTTGCCGGGCCTCAAAACGGACACTGAAGCTTTCTTT
d_gene: .
j_gene: TRBJ1-1
abundance: .
v_gene: TRBV5-6

CDR3aa: CAEGREGLQPQHF
CDR3nt: TGTGCAGAGGGGAGGGAAGGACTTCAGCCCCAGCATTTT
d_gene: .
j_gene: TRBJ1-5
abundance: .
v_gene: TRBV28

CDR3aa: CASSLSWARPQHF
CDR3nt: TGTGCCAGCAGTTTATCGTGGGCTCGACCCCAGCATTTT
d_gene: .
j_gene: TRBJ1-5
abundance: .
v_gene: TRBV27

CDR3aa: CSVDEGSGHLGNTIYF
CDR3nt: TGCAGCGTTGACGAGGGGTCGGGACACCTTGGAAACACCATATATTTT
d_gene: .
j_gene: TRBJ1-3
abundance: once
v_gene: TRBV29-1

CDR3aa: CASSSLDGYEQYF
CDR3nt: TGTGCCAGCAGCTCCCTGGACGGGTACGAGCAGTACTTC
d_gene: .
j_gene: TRBJ2-7
abundance: .
v_gene: TRBV5-8

CDR3aa: CASSSPSGFINEQFF
CDR3nt: TGCGCCAGCAGCTCCCCTAGCGGGTTTATCAATGAGCAGTTCTTC
d_gene: TRBD2
j_gene: TRBJ2-1
abundance: .
v_gene: TRBV5-1

CDR3aa: CASEIAGGASIYNEQFF
CDR3nt: TGCGCCAGCGAAATAGCGGGGGGCGCATCGATCTACAATGAGCAGTTCTTC
d_gene: TRBD2
j_gene: TRBJ2-1
abundance: .
v_gene: TRBV5-1

CDR3aa: CASSSGTGGPLGTGYTF
CDR3nt: TGTGCCAGCAGCTCCGGGACAGGGGGACCCCTAGGTACTGGCTACACCTTC
d_gene: TRBD1
j_gene: TRBJ1-2
abundance: .
v_gene: TRBV7-9

CDR3aa: CATSRAGRLGNEQFF
CDR3nt: TGTGCCACCAGCAGAGCGGGGCGACTAGGCAATGAGCAGTTCTTC
d_gene: .
j_gene: TRBJ2-1
abundance: .
v_gene: TRBV15

CDR3aa: CASSPQSLSSYEQYF
CDR3nt: TGCGCCAGCAGCCCACAGAGTCTGAGCTCCTACGAGCAGTACTTC
d_gene: .
j_gene: TRBJ2-7
abundance: .
v_gene: TRBV5-1

CDR3aa: CASTRERDYEQYF
CDR3nt: TGTGCCAGCACCAGAGAGCGGGACTACGAGCAGTACTTC
d_gene: TRBD2
j_gene: TRBJ2-7
abundance: .
v_gene: TRBV2